The clone carrying this T cell receptor beta chain was observed a few times. The data originate from a study of OX40 agonist ivuxolimab in advanced cancers. Whole-study context: The patients' treatment was ivuxolimab, an agonistic anti-OX40 (CD134) antibody.

Some clones are missing from TCRdb's copy, which holds only in-frame ones; the method was immunoSEQ multiplex PCR. The table lists around 53,000 clones, roughly 88% of them singletons. Cycle 7 day 1, cycle 4 day 1, and baseline were the timepoints at which blood was sampled. The ends lost 1 base at V and 8 bases at J; junction bases unmatched: 5. The germline V gene encodes CDR1 LNHDA and CDR2 SQIVND (reference sequence). CDR3 size: 15 residues. The sequencing here drew on CD4+ or CD8+ T cells sorted from blood, taken in a trial of the OX40 agonist ivuxolimab. The origin of this receptor is an adult with an advanced solid tumor such as melanoma, head and neck, liver or kidney cancer. The rearrangement links TRBV19 to TRBJ2-1; TRBD1 matches at 10 bases. CDR3 sequence (DNA): TGTGCCAGTAGTATAGCGCGGGACAGGGGCGATGAGCAGTTCTTC. It translates to CASSIARDRGDEQFF.